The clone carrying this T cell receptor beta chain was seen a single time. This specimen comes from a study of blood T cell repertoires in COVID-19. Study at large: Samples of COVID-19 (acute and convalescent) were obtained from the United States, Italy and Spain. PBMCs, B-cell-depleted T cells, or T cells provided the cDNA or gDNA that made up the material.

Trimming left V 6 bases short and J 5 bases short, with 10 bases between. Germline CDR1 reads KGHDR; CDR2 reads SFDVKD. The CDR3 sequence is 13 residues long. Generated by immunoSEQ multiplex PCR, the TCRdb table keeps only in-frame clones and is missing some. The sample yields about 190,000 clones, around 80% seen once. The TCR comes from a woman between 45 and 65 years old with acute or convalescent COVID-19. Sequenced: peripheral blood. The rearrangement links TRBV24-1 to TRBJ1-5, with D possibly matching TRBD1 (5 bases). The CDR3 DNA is TGTGCCACCAGTAGCAGGGATTATCAGCCCCAGCATTTT. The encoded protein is CATSSRDYQPQHF.